This T cell receptor beta chain was identified during a study of blood T cell repertoires in COVID-19. On the study more broadly: Acute and convalescent COVID-19 samples came from the United States, Italy and Spain.

Participants were aged about 18 to 95 years, lived in over 20 US areas, and enrolled virtually. In assigning cohorts, the study relied on participant-reported clinical history. Trimming removed 4 bases at V and 0 bases at J, with 10 bases between. This CDR3 spans 16 amino acids. Looked up from germline, CDR1 is LGHNA and CDR2 is YSLEER. The authors' processing: For nucleated cells, counts were estimated from reference gene primer amplification. The protocol was immunoSEQ multiplex PCR, while the TCRdb copy is restricted to in-frame clones and leaves out a portion. V, J and clone size were drawn from that table, and D and trimming were deduced from the DNA. The sample records around 110,000 clones, less than 90% being singletons.

This TCR was recovered from a woman aged 30 to 39 who had recovered from COVID-19. Sample: PBMCs or T cells enriched from blood (not recorded which). The rearrangement joins TRBV4-3 to TRBJ2-6; D may be TRBD1 (6 bases). CDR3 residues: CASSPGQNSGANVLTF. CDR3 bases: TGCGCCAGCAGCCCCGGACAGAACTCTGGGGCCAACGTCCTGACTTTC.